The clone carrying this TCR beta chain was detected only once. Profiled with immunoSEQ multiplex PCR; TCRdb holds only in-frame clones, not every one. The profile covers just under 60,000 clones, with about 86% appearing a single time and roughly a tenth taken by the ten largest. This sample was included in a study of blood T cell repertoires in COVID-19. As for the study in general: Italy, Spain and the United States were the sources of the convalescent and acute COVID-19 samples. From T cells, B-cell-depleted T cells, or PBMCs came the material, which was cDNA or gDNA.

With V trimmed by 7 bases and J by 3 bases, 9 bases remained unmatched. Germline V lookup: CDR1 SGHTA, CDR2 FQGTGA. The CDR3 spans 15 residues. The receptor was isolated from a man older than 75 with COVID-19, enrolled during active disease. The rearrangement links TRBV7-3 to TRBJ2-1; TRBD2 agrees at 7 bases. The sequencing sample was made of peripheral blood. This chain's CDR3 is CASTPGGGNYNEQFF. In DNA, the CDR3 is TGTGCCAGCACCCCGGGGGGTGGGAACTACAATGAGCAGTTCTTC.